This TCR beta chain was documented in a study of blood T cell repertoires in COVID-19. The length of the CDR3 is 14 residues. The V gene lost 4 bases and the J gene lost 0 bases, with 7 bases spanning the gap. Germline loops: CDR1 SEHNR, CDR2 FQNEAQ (reference sequence). The study drew participants aged roughly 18 to 95 years from around 24 US areas. Profiled with immunoSEQ multiplex PCR; TCRdb holds only in-frame clones, not every one. The sample shows 140,000 to 150,000 clones, about nine tenths of them seen only once. J is TRBJ1-5 and V is TRBV7-9; D call uncertain. The sequenced sample consisted of PBMCs or T cells enriched from blood (not recorded which). This TCR was recovered from a woman between 40 and 50 years old who had been exposed to COVID-19. The CDR3, as DNA: TGTGCCAGCAGCTCAATCTATAGCAATCAGCCCCAGCATTTT. Its translation is CASSSIYSNQPQHF.